This entry describes one TCR beta chain. Its antigen is as yet unknown. The sample originates from a study of CD4 T cells in relation to SARS-CoV-2 and coronaviruses. Clones were read by immunoSEQ multiplex PCR, and TCRdb kept only the in-frame ones, dropping some. The repertoire consists of some 16,000 clones, with roughly 72% occurring once and the leading ten covering around 30%. In germline, CDR1 is MNHNY, CDR2 SVGAGI (reference sequence). Trimming cost V 10 bases and J 7 bases; bases outside gene matches: 16. The CDR3 runs to 16 residues. Before the COVID-19 pandemic, during about 2010-2018, CD4+ T cells were taken from unexposed donors. After roughly 9 days of culture, CD4+ T cells were isolated.

J is TRBJ1-5 and V is TRBV6-6; 10 bases are shared with TRBD1. This TCR derives from a human donor in good health. The sample taken for sequencing was CD4+ T cells from PBMCs, cultured in vitro. CDR3: CATLAGTGEGWQPQHF. Here the CDR3 DNA reads TGTGCCACGCTTGCCGGGACAGGGGAAGGTTGGCAGCCCCAGCATTTT.